This T cell receptor beta chain is drawn from a study of CD8 T cells in ankylosing spondylitis (dated by TCRdb to 2016 to 2017). Background for the entire study: To find TCR variants linked to disease, the study profiled T cell receptor beta repertoires in ankylosing spondylitis patients and healthy donors. The full study cohort was made up of roughly 25 ankylosing spondylitis patients and over 90 healthy donors. Samples of peripheral blood were taken, and for ankylosing spondylitis patients, synovial fluid was collected as well.

This clonotype has only a few counts. No cognate antigen has been identified for it. No much larger clone is present one base from it, and per-base qualities are unavailable. Instrument on record: Illumina HiSeq 2500. TCR beta libraries were prepared by quantitative 5'-RACE with molecular barcodes. Per the original workflow: Disease-linked TCR variants were identified with a new computational method built on a probabilistic model of VDJ rearrangement. The raw public data were reprocessed by TCRdb itself: fastp quality trimming at Q25, MiXCR clonotype calling, in-frame beta chains only. One record per CDR3 amino acid sequence lists the most common genes and DNA. TCRdb, rather than the study authors, made the V and J calls. Present in this sample are a few hundred thousand distinct CDR3 sequences, roughly 18% of which were seen just once. The ten largest clonotypes hold about two fifths of the sample.

Beyond this particular receptor, the publication reports: Some motif variants were previously reported in synovial fluid and blood of reactive arthritis patients, suggesting common disease-initiation mechanisms. A TCR beta motif made up of several highly homologous amino acid variants appeared to be characteristic of blood from ankylosing spondylitis patients. A CD8+ phenotype was shown by the disease-linked clones, which were found at relatively low frequencies in peripheral blood. The disease-linked clones were reported as significantly enriched in matched synovial fluid samples from ankylosing spondylitis patients.

V was cut back by 6 bases and J by 5 bases, leaving a gap of 9 bases between them. Reading from cysteine to phenylalanine, the CDR3 counts 12 amino acids. This entry keeps only the CDR3 DNA: 36 bases, framed from base 1. CDR1 and CDR2, per the germline V gene, are SGDLS and YYNGEE. The rearranged chain carries TRBV9 and TRBJ2-4, and possibly TRBD1, on 5 matching bases. The clonotype comes from a male donor with ankylosing spondylitis. Source material: blood, either unsorted or a sorted T cell fraction (not recorded which). The CDR3 region: CASTLQENIQYF. DNA sequence: TGTGCCAGCACTCTACAGGAAAACATTCAGTACTTC.